This is a list of T cell receptor beta chains from one sample in a study of T cell responses to AZD1222 COVID-19 vaccine. The protocol was immunoSEQ multiplex PCR, while the TCRdb copy is restricted to in-frame clones and leaves out a portion. The sample has fewer than 200,000 clones; approximately 94% are singletons. The sequencing used peripheral blood, collected 28 days after the second dose of the MenACWY control vaccine. Receptors originate from an adult who received the MenACWY meningococcal vaccine as a control. Each CDR3 is given with its conserved first and last residue. A D gene is named only where the DNA matches it firmly. Rows may omit the clone size; those that give it use once, few, many or a size class.

D: TRBD2; V: TRBV6-5; size: .; J: TRBJ2-3; DNA: TGTGCCAGCATGGGACTAGCGGGAAAGACAGATACGCAGTATTTT; CDR3: CASMGLAGKTDTQYF
D: TRBD1; V: TRBV7-2; size: .; J: TRBJ2-1; DNA: TGTGCCAGCAGCTTAGATGGGGGACAGGACAATGAGCAGTTCTTC; CDR3: CASSLDGGQDNEQFF
D: TRBD2; V: TRBV5-6; size: .; J: TRBJ2-3; DNA: TGTGCCACGGCCCGCCTAGCGGGAGGTGGCACAGATACGCAGTATTTT; CDR3: CATARLAGGGTDTQYF
D: .; V: TRBV12-3/TRBV12-4; size: .; J: TRBJ1-2; DNA: TGTGCCAGCAGCCTGGGGGTTAACTATGGCTACACCTTC; CDR3: CASSLGVNYGYTF
D: .; V: TRBV28; size: .; J: TRBJ1-1; DNA: TGTGCCAGCAGTTTGTTAGGGGACACTGAAGCTTTCTTT; CDR3: CASSLLGDTEAFF
D: .; V: TRBV11-3; size: .; J: TRBJ1-1; DNA: TGTGCCAGCAGCTTAAGCACGAGTGAAGCTTTCTTT; CDR3: CASSLSTSEAFF
D: TRBD1; V: TRBV5-8; size: .; J: TRBJ1-3; DNA: TGTGCCAGCAGCTCTTGGGACAGTGGATTCTCTGGAAACACCATATATTTT; CDR3: CASSSWDSGFSGNTIYF
D: .; V: TRBV27; size: .; J: TRBJ1-4; DNA: TGTGCCAGCAGTGGCAGGGAGATTCATGAAAAACTGTTTTTT; CDR3: CASSGREIHEKLFF
D: .; V: TRBV7-3; size: .; J: TRBJ2-2; DNA: TGTGCCAGCAGACCCTGGGCGAACACCGGGGAGCTGTTTTTT; CDR3: CASRPWANTGELFF
D: .; V: TRBV18; size: .; J: TRBJ2-1; DNA: TGTGCCAGCTCACCTCTCGGACCCCAAGCGGCCTACAATGAGCAGTTCTTC; CDR3: CASSPLGPQAAYNEQFF
D: .; V: TRBV28; size: .; J: TRBJ2-7; DNA: TGTGCCAGCAGTTTAGCGGTAGGACTCCACGAGCAGTACTTC; CDR3: CASSLAVGLHEQYF
D: .; V: TRBV19; size: .; J: TRBJ1-1; DNA: TGTGCCAGTAGTATCCTTCCACACGAGAGGACTGAAGCTTTCTTT; CDR3: CASSILPHERTEAFF
D: .; V: TRBV28; size: .; J: TRBJ2-1; DNA: TGTGCCAGCAAGCTAGCGAGTAATGAGCAGTTCTTC; CDR3: CASKLASNEQFF
D: .; V: TRBV6-2/TRBV6-3; size: .; J: TRBJ2-1; DNA: TGTGCCAGCAGTTACTTAACCAAATACAATGAGCAGTTCTTC; CDR3: CASSYLTKYNEQFF
D: .; V: TRBV19; size: once; J: TRBJ1-1; DNA: TGTGCCGCCCCGCGGAGATGGGGCGACACTGAAGCTTTCTTT; CDR3: CAAPRRWGDTEAFF
D: .; V: TRBV7-9; size: .; J: TRBJ2-5; DNA: TGTGCCAGCAGCTTAACGGGCGCCCAGACCCAGTACTTC; CDR3: CASSLTGAQTQYF
D: TRBD2; V: TRBV5-1; size: .; J: TRBJ2-3; DNA: TGCGCCAGCAGCTTCGGACTAGCGGCCGGCACAGATACGCAGTATTTT; CDR3: CASSFGLAAGTDTQYF
D: .; V: TRBV7-2; size: .; J: TRBJ1-1; DNA: TGTGCCAGCAGCTTAGAGGTCATAAACACTGAAGCTTTCTTT; CDR3: CASSLEVINTEAFF
D: TRBD1; V: TRBV30; size: .; J: TRBJ1-2; DNA: TGTGCCTGGAGTGTATCTCCGACAGGGAAGGGCTATGGCTACACCTTC; CDR3: CAWSVSPTGKGYGYTF
D: .; V: TRBV19; size: .; J: TRBJ1-4; DNA: TGTGCCAGTAGTAGTACCCCTCCGTTGGGTAATGAAAAACTGTTTTTT; CDR3: CASSSTPPLGNEKLFF
D: TRBD1; V: TRBV11-2; size: .; J: TRBJ1-4; DNA: TGTGCCAGCAGCCCACGACAGGGGACTAATGAAAAACTGTTTTTT; CDR3: CASSPRQGTNEKLFF
D: .; V: TRBV29-1; size: .; J: TRBJ2-3; DNA: TGCAGCGGGGGGATTATCACAGATACGCAGTATTTT; CDR3: CSGGIITDTQYF